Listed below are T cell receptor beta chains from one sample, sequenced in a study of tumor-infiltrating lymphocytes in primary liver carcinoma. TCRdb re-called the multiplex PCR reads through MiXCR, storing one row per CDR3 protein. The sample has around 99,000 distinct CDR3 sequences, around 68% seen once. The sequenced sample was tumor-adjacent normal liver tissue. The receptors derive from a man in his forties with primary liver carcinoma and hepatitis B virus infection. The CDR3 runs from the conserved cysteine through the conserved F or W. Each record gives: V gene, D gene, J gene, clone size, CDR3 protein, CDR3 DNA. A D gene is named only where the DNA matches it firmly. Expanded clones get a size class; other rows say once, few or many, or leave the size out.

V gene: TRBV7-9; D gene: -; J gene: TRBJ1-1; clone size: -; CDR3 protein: CASARDPEWTEASF; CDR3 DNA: TGTGCCAGCGCCCGGGACCCGGAGTGGACTGAAGCTTCCTTT
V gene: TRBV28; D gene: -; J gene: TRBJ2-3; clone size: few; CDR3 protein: CASSLAPFSQRDTQYF; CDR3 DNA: TGTGCCAGCAGTTTAGCCCCGTTTTCTCAGCGAGATACGCAGTATTTT
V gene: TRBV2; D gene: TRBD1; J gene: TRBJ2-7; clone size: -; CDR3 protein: CASLPGQGVGEQYF; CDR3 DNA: TGTGCCAGCCTCCCGGGACAGGGGGTTGGCGAGCAGTACTTC
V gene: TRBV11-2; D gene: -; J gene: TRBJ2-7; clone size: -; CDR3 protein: CACSLGGTLPYEQYF; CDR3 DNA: TGTGCCTGCAGTCTCGGCGGGACTCTACCATATGAGCAGTACTTC
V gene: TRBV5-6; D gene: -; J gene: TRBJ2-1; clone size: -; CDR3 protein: CASSLDRSSTYNEQFF; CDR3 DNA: TGTGCCAGCAGCTTGGATAGATCGAGCACCTACAATGAGCAGTTCTTC
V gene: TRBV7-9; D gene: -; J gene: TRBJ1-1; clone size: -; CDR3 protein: CASSLTANTEAFF; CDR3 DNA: TGTGCCAGCAGCTTGACAGCGAACACTGAAGCTTTCTTT
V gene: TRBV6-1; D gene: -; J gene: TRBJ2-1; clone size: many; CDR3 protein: CAGTTHNEQFF; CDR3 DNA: TGTGCCGGGACGACTCACAATGAGCAGTTCTTC
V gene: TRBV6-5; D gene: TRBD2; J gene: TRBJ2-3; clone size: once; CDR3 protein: CASIPPGGYTGTQYF; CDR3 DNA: TGTGCCAGTATCCCCCCGGGGGGTTACACAGGTACGCAGTATTTT
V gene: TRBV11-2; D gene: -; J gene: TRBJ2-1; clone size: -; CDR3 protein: CTSSLCNEQFF; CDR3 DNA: TGTACCAGCAGCTTATGTAATGAGCAGTTCTTC
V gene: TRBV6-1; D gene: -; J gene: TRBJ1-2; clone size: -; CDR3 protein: CAGSEMGLKVDGYTF; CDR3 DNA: TGTGCCGGCAGTGAAATGGGCCTTAAAGTGGATGGCTACACCTTC
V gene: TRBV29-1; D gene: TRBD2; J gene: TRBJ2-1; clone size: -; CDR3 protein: CSVERTSGGNERFF; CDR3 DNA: TGCAGCGTTGAAAGAACTAGCGGGGGAAATGAGCGGTTCTTC
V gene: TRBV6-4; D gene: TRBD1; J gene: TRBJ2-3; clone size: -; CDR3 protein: CASSDSTGGTGTQYF; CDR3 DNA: TGTGCCAGCAGTGACTCGACAGGGGGCACAGGTACGCAGTATTTT
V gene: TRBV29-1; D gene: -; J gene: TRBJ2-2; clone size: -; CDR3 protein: CSVEDATGAPGELFF; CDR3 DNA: TGCAGCGTTGAAGACGCCACAGGAGCCCCCGGGGAACTGTTTTTT
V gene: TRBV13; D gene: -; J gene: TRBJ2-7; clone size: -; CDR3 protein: CARSTSGTVYDQYF; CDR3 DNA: TGTGCCAGGAGCACTTCCGGGACGGTCTACGATCAGTACTTC
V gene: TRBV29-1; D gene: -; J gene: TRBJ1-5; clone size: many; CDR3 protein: CSVETVGQPQHF; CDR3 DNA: TGCAGCGTTGAGACGGTTGGTCAGCCCCAGCATTTT
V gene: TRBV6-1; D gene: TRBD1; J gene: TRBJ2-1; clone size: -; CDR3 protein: CASSNPGQGSNEEFF; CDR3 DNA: TGTGCCAGCAGCAACCCGGGACAGGGATCCAATGAGGAGTTCTTC
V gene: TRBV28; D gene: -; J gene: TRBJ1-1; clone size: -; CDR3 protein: CASSLNTGAFF; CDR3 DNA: TGTGCCAGCAGTTTGAATACTGGAGCTTTCTTT
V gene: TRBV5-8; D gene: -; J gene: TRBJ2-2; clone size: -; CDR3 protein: CASRLWRGSWERFF; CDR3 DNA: TGTGCCAGCAGATTGTGGAGGGGATCCTGGGAGCGGTTTTTT
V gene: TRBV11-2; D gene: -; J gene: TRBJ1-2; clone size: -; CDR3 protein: CASSSEGNYGYTF; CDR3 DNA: TGCGCCAGCAGCTCTGAGGGGAACTATGGCTACACCTTC
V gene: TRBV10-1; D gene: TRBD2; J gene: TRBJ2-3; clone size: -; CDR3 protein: CARSESAAGDKTQYF; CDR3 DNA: TGCGCCAGGAGTGAGTCCGCCGCGGGAGACAAGACGCAGTATTTT
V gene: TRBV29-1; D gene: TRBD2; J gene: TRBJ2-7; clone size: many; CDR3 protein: CSVKRLAGAYEQYF; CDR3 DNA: TGCAGCGTTAAGAGACTAGCGGGAGCCTACGAGCAGTACTTC
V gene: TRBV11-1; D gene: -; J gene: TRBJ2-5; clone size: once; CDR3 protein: CANSTPPEAGKDFQETQYF; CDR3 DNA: TGTGCCAACAGCACGCCCCCGGAGGCCGGGAAGGACTTCCAAGAGACCCAGTACTTC
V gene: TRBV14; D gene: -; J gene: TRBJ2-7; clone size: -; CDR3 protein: CASSQASNHEQYF; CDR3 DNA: TGTGCCAGCAGCCAAGCTTCAAACCACGAGCAGTACTTC
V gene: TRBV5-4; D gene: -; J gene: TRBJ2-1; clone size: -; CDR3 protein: CAGSERDPSLNEQFF; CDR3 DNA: TGTGCCGGCAGCGAGAGGGACCCGAGCCTCAATGAGCAGTTCTTC
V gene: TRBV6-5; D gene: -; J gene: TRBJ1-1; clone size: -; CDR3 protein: CASSYRDNTEAFF; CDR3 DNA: TGTGCCAGCAGTTATAGGGATAACACTGAAGCTTTCTTT
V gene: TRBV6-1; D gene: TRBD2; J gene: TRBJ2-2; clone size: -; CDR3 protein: CASIGAGGGTGELFF; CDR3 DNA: TGTGCCAGCATTGGGGCGGGAGGCGGCACCGGGGAGCTGTTTTTT
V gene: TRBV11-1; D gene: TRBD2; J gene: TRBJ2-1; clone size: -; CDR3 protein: CASSLELAGEVDDEQFF; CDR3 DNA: TGTGCCAGCAGTCTGGAACTAGCGGGAGAAGTTGACGATGAGCAGTTCTTC
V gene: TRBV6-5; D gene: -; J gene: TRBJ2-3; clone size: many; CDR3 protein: CASSLGGSDTQYF; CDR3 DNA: TGTGCCAGCAGTTTGGGGGGCTCTGATACGCAGTATTTT
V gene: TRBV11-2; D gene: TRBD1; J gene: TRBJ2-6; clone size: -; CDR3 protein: CASSLGTAGTNVLSF; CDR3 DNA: TGTGCCAGCAGCCTCGGGACAGCTGGGACCAACGTCCTGTCTTTC
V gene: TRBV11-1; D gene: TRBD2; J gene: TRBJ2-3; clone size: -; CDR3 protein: CASSPPLAGESDTQYF; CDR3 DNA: TGTGCCAGCAGCCCCCCACTAGCGGGGGAGTCAGATACGCAGTATTTT
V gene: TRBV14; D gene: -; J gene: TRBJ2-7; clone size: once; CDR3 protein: CASSRRGEGYKQNF; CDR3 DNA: TGTGCCAGCAGCCGGCGGGGAGAGGGCTACAAGCAGAACTTC
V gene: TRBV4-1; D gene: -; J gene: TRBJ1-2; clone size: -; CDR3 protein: CASGQATSNYGYTF; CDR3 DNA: TGTGCCAGCGGCCAAGCCACCTCTAACTATGGCTACACCTTC
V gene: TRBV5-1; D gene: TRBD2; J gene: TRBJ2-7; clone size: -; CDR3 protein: CVSREPSGYEQYF; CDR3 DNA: TGCGTCAGCAGGGAGCCTAGCGGCTACGAGCAGTACTTC
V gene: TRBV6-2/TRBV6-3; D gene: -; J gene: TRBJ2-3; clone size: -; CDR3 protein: CASSLRGTAADMLYF; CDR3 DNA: TGTGCCAGCAGTCTCCGCGGGACAGCGGCAGATATGCTGTATTTT
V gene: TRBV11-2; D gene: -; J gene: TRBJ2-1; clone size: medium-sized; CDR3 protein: CASSLRRSSQFF; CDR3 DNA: TGTGCCAGCAGCCTCAGACGGAGTTCGCAGTTCTTC
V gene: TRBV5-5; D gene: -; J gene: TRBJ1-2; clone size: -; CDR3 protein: CASIPWSLLRDGYTF; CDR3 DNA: TGTGCCAGCATCCCCTGGTCTCTTCTTAGGGACGGCTACACATTC
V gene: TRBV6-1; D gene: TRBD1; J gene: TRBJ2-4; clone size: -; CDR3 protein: CASSPERDRGINIPYF; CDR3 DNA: TGTGCCAGCAGCCCGGAGCGGGACAGGGGAATAAACATTCCGTACTTC
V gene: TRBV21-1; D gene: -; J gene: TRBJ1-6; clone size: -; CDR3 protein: CASTPKVTGVSPLHF; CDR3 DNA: TGTGCCAGCACCCCAAAGGTGACAGGGGTTTCACCCCTCCACTTT
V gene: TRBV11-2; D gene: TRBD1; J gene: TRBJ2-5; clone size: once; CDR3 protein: CASSIRDSQETQYF; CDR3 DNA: TGTGCCAGCAGCATACGGGACAGCCAAGAGACCCAGTACTTC
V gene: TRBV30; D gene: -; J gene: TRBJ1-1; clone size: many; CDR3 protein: CAWSGTRGTEAFF; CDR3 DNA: TGTGCCTGGAGTGGGACACGGGGCACTGAAGCTTTCTTT